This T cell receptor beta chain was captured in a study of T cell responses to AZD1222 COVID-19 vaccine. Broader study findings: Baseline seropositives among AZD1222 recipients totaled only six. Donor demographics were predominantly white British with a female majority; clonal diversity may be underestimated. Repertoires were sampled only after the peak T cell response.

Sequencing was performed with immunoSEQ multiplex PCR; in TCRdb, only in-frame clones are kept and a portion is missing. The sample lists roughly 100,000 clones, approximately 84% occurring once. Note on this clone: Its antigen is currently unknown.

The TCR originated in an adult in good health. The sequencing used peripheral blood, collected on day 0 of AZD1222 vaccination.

CDR3 in DNA: TGTGCCAGCCAAGGGGACAGTTTGGGCTCTGAAGCTTTCTTT. Translated: CASQGDSLGSEAFF. This chain links TRBV18 with TRBJ1-1; 7 bases map to TRBD1. The germline V gene has CDR1 KGHSH and CDR2 LQKENI. There are 14 residues in the CDR3. Losses at the gene ends were 8 bases for V and 6 bases for J; bases not matched to a gene: 12.